These T cell receptor beta chains were read from a single sample in a study of blood T cell repertoires in COVID-19. Only in-frame clones appear in the TCRdb table, and some are missing; sequencing was by immunoSEQ multiplex PCR. The profile shows roughly 43,000 clones, over 70% of them singletons. Sequencing was performed on peripheral blood. These TCRs come from a human donor in a cohort sampled during active COVID-19. The CDR3 runs from the conserved cysteine through the conserved F or W. The D gene is left open where the match is weak. Clone size is given for some rows only: seen once, a few or many times, or a class if the clone is expanded.

14	TRBV10-2	TRBD1	TRBJ1-5	NA	CARRVGQGQQPQHF	TGCGCCAGACGAGTGGGACAGGGGCAACAGCCCCAGCATTTT
17	TRBV9	TRBD2	TRBJ2-5	once	CASSSPDVSGSWETQYF	TGTGCCAGCAGCTCTCCCGATGTTAGCGGGAGTTGGGAGACCCAGTACTTC
15	TRBV7-9	TRBD1	TRBJ1-2	NA	CASSQGDRANYGYTF	TGTGCCAGCAGCCAAGGGGACAGGGCTAACTATGGCTACACCTTC
13	TRBV6-5	NA	TRBJ1-2	NA	CASMGQGSYGYTF	TGTGCCAGCATGGGCCAGGGGTCCTATGGCTACACCTTC
14	TRBV14	TRBD1	TRBJ1-5	NA	CASSKTGTGQPQHF	TGTGCCAGCAGCAAGACAGGGACAGGCCAGCCCCAGCATTTT
16	TRBV7-8	TRBD1	TRBJ1-2	NA	CASSLGDRGRNYGYTF	TGTGCCAGCAGCTTAGGAGACAGGGGGCGCAACTATGGCTACACCTTC
15	TRBV28	TRBD1	TRBJ2-7	NA	CASSLLGQGSHEQYF	TGTGCCAGCAGTTTATTGGGACAGGGGAGCCACGAGCAGTACTTC
14	TRBV5-5	NA	TRBJ2-7	NA	CASSLEAGLDEQYF	TGTGCCAGCAGCTTGGAGGCAGGGCTCGACGAGCAGTACTTC
14	TRBV6-1	NA	TRBJ2-7	NA	CASSEGGRSYEQYF	TGTGCCAGCAGTGAAGGGGGCAGGAGCTACGAGCAGTACTTC
17	TRBV9	NA	TRBJ1-6	NA	CASSATSGSSYNSPLHF	TGTGCCAGCAGCGCGACAAGTGGTAGCTCCTATAATTCACCCCTCCACTTT
14	TRBV27	NA	TRBJ2-7	NA	CASSLIPAGREQYF	TGTGCCAGCAGTTTAATCCCGGCAGGGCGCGAGCAGTACTTC
14	TRBV7-9	TRBD1	TRBJ2-7	once	CASSSMTGGHEQYF	TGTGCCAGCAGCTCTATGACAGGGGGGCACGAGCAGTACTTC
14	TRBV27	NA	TRBJ1-1	NA	CATKPGGENTEAFF	TGTGCCACCAAGCCCGGGGGTGAGAACACTGAAGCTTTCTTT
14	TRBV7-2	TRBD2	TRBJ2-3	NA	CASSPLAGADTQYF	TGTGCCAGCAGCCCCTTAGCGGGAGCAGATACGCAGTATTTT